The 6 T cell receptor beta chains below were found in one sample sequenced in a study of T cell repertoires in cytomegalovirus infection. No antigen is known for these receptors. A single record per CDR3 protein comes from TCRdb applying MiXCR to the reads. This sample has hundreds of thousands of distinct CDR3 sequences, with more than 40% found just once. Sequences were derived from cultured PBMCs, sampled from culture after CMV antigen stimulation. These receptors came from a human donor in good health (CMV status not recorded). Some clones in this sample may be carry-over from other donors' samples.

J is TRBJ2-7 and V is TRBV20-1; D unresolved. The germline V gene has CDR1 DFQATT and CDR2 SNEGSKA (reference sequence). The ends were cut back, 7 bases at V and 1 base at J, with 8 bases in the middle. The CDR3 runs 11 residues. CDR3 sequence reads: CSVPGSYEQYF. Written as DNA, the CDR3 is TGCAGTGTACCCGGATCCTACGAGCAGTACTTC.

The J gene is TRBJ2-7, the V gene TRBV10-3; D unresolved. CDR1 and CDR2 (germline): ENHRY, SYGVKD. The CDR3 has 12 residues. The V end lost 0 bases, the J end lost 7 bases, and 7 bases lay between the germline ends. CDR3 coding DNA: TGTGCCATCAGTGAGTCGGGCCGGGAGCAGTACTTC. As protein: CAISESGREQYF.

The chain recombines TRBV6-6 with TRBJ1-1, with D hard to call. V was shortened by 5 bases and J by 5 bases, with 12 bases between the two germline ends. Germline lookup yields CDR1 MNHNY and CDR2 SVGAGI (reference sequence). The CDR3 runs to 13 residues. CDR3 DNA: TGTGCCAGCAGTGCCCCTGGAGGGACTGAAGCTTTCTTT. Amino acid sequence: CASSAPGGTEAFF.

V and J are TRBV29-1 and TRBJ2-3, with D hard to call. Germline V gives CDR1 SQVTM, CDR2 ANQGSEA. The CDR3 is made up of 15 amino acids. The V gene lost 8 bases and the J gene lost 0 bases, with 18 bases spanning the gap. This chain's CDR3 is CSPPSVSVSTDTQYF. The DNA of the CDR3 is TGCAGCCCCCCCTCTGTCAGCGTCAGCACAGATACGCAGTATTTT.

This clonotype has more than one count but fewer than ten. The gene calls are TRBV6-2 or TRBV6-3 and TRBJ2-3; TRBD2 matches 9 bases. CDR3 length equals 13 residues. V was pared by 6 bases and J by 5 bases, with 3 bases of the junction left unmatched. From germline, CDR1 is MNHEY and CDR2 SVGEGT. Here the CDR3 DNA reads TGTGCCAGCAGGGCGGGGGGGCAAGATACGCAGTATTTT. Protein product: CASRAGGQDTQYF.

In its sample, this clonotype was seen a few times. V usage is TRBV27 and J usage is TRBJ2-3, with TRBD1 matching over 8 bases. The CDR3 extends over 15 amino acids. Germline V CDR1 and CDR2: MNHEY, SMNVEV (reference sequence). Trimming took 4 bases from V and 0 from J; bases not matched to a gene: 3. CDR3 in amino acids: CASSSQGASTDTQYF. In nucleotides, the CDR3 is TGTGCCAGCAGTTCTCAGGGGGCCAGCACAGATACGCAGTATTTT.